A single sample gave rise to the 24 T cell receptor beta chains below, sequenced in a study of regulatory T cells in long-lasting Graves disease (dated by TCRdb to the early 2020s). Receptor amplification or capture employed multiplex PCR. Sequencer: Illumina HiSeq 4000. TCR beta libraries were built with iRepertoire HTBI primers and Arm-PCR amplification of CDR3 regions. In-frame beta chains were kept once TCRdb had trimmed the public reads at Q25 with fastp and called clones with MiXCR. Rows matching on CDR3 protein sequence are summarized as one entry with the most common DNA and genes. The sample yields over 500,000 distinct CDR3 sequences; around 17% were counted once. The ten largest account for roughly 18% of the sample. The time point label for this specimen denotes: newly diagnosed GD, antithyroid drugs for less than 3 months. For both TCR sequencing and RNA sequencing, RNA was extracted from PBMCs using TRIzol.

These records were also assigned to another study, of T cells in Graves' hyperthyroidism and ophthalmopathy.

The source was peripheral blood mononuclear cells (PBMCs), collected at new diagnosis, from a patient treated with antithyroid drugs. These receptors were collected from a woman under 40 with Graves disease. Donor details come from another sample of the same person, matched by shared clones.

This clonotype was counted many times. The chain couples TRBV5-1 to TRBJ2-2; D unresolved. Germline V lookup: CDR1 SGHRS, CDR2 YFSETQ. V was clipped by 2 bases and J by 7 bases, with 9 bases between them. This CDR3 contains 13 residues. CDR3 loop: CASSLQDGGELFF. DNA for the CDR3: TGCGCCAGCAGCTTACAAGACGGCGGGGAGCTGTTTTTT.

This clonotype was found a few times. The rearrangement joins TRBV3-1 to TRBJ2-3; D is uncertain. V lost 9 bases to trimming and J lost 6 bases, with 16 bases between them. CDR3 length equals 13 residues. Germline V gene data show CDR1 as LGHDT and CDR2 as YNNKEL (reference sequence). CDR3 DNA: TGTGCCAGGCATTTCGGGCCCAAGGATACGCAGTATTTT. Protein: CARHFGPKDTQYF.

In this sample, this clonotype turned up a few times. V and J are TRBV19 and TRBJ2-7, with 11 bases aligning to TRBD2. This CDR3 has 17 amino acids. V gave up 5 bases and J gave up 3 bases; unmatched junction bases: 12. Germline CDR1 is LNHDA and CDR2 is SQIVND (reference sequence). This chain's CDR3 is CASSLRLAGNAFYEQYF. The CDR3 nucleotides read TGTGCCAGTAGTCTGAGACTAGCGGGAAACGCCTTCTACGAGCAGTACTTC.

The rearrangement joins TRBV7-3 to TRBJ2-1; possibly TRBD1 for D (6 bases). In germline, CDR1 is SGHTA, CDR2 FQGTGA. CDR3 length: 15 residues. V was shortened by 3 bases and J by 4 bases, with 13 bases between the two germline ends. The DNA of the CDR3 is TGTGCCAGCAGCTTGTTTGGGACAAAATACAATGAGCAGTTCTTC. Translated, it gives CASSLFGTKYNEQFF.

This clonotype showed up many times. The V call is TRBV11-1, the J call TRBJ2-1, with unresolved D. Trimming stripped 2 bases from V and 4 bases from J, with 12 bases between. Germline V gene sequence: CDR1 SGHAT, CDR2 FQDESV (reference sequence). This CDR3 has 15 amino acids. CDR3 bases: TGTGCCAGCAGCTTATCCGACAAACCTTACAATGAGCAGTTCTTC. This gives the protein CASSLSDKPYNEQFF.

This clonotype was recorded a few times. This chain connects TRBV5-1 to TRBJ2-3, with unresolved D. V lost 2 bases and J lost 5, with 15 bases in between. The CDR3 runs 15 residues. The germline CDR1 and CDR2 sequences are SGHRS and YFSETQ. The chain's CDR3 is CASSLGGSLGDTQYF. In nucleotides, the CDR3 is TGCGCCAGCAGCTTAGGCGGTTCCCTGGGAGATACGCAGTATTTT.

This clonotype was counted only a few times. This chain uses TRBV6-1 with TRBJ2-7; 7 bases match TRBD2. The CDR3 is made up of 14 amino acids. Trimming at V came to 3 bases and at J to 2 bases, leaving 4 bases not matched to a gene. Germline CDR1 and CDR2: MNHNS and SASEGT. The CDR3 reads CASSDQGGAYEQYF. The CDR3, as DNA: TGTGCCAGCAGTGATCAGGGAGGGGCCTACGAGCAGTACTTC.

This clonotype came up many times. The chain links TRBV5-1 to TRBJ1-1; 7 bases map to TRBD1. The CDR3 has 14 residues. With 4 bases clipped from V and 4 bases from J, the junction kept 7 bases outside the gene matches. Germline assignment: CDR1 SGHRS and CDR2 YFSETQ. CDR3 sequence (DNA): TGCGCCAGCAGCGTTGACAGGGCGTCCACTGAAGCTTTCTTT. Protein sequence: CASSVDRASTEAFF.

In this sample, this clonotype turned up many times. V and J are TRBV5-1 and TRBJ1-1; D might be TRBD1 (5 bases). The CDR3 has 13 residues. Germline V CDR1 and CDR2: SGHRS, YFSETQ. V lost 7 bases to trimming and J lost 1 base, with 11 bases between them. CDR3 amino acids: CASGDLGNTEAFF. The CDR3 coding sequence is TGCGCCAGCGGGGACTTGGGGAACACTGAAGCTTTCTTT. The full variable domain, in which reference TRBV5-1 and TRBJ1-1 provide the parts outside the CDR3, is KAGVTQTPRYLIKTRGQQVTLSCSPISGHRSVSWYQQTPGQGLQFLFEYFSETQRNKGNFPGRFSGRQFSNSRSEMNVSTLELGDSALYLCASGDLGNTEAFFGQGTRLTVV.

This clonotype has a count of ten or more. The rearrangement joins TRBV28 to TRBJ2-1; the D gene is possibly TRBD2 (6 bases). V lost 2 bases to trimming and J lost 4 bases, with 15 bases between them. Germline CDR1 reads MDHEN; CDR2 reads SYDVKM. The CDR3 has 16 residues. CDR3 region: CASSLARGKEYNEQFF. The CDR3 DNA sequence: TGTGCCAGCAGTTTAGCCCGCGGGAAGGAATACAATGAGCAGTTCTTC.

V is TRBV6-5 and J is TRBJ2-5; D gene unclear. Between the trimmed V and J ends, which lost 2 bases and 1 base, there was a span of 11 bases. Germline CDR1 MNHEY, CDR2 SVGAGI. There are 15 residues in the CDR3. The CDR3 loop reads CASSYSRIIQETQYF. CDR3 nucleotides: TGTGCCAGCAGTTACAGTAGGATCATCCAAGAGACCCAGTACTTC.

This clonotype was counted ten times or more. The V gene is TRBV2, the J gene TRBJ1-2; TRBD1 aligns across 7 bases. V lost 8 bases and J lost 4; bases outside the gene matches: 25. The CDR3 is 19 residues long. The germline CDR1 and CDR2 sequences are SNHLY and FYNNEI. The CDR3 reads CASRSTPGDRPLSVYGYTF. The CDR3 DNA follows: TGTGCCAGCCGCTCTACTCCCGGGGACAGACCGCTTAGCGTCTATGGCTACACCTTC.

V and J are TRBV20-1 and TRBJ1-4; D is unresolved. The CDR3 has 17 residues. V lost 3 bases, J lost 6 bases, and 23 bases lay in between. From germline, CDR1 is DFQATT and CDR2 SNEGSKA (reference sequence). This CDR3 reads CSARDPVGREEYEKLFF. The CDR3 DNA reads TGCAGTGCTAGGGATCCGGTTGGGCGAGAGGAATATGAAAAACTGTTTTTT.

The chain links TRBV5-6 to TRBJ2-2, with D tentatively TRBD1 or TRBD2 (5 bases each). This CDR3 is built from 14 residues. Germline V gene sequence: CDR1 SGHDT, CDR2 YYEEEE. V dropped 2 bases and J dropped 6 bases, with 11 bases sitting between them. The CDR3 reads CASSFKRGPGELFF. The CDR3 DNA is TGTGCCAGCAGCTTCAAACGGGGCCCCGGGGAGCTGTTTTTT.

This chain's CDR3 is CASSTLTRPTNEKLFF. The DNA of the CDR3 is TGTGCCAGTAGTACCCTGACTCGTCCAACTAATGAAAAACTGTTTTTT. The chain uses TRBV19 and TRBJ1-4, with unresolved D. The CDR3 is 16 residues long. Germline lookup yields CDR1 LNHDA and CDR2 SQIVND (reference sequence). V was trimmed by 4 bases and J by 0 bases, leaving 12 bases between them.

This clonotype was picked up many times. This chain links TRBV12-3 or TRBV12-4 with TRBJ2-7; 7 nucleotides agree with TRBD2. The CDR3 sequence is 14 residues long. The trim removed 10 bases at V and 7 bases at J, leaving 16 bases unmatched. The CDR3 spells CATSPTGGSDEQYF. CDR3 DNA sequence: TGTGCCACCTCTCCGACTGGCGGGAGTGATGAGCAGTACTTC.

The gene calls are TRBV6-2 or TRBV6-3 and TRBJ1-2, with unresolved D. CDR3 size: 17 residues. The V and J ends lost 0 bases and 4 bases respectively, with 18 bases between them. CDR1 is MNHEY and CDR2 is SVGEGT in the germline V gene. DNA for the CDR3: TGTGCCAGCAGTTACTCTCCGAGAGAACCCCTCCGCTATGGCTACACCTTC. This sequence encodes CASSYSPREPLRYGYTF.

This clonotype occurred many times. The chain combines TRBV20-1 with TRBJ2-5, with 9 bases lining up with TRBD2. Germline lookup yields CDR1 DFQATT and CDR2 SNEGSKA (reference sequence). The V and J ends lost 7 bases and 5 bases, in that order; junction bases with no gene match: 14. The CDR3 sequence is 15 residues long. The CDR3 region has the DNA TGCAGTGGTAAAGATCCGGGACTAGCCCCTGAGACCCAGTACTTC. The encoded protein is CSGKDPGLAPETQYF.

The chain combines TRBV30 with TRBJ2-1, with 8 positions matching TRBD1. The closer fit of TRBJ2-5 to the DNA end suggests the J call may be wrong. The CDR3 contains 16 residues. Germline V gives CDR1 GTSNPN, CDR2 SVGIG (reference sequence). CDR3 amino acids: CAWSPLGQGTVGTQYF. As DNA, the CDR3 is TGTGCCTGGAGCCCCCTCGGACAGGGTACTGTGGGGACCCAGTACTTC.

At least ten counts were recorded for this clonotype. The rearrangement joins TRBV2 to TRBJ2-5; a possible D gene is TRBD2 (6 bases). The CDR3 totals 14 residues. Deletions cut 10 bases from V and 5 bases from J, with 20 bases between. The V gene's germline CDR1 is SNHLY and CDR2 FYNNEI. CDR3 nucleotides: TGTGCCACCAACAGGTGGGGGGTGGAGGAGACCCAGTACTTC. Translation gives CATNRWGVEETQYF.

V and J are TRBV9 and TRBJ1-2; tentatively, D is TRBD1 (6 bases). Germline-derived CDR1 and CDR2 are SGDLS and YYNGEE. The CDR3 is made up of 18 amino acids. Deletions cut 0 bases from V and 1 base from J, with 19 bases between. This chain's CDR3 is CASSVASATGTSNYGYTF. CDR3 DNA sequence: TGTGCCAGCAGCGTAGCTTCAGCGACAGGAACCAGTAACTATGGCTACACCTTC.

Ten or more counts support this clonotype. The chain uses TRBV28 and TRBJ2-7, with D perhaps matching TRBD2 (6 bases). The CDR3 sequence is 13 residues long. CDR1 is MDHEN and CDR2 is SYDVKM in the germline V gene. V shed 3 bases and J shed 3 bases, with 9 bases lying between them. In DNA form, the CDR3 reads TGTGCCAGCAGTTTTACGGGACTCTACGAGCAGTACTTC. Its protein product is CASSFTGLYEQYF.

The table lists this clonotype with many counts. As DNA, the CDR3 is TGTGCCAGCAGCCCCGCTCTTAGCTTTTACAATGAGCAGTTCTTC. Translation: CASSPALSFYNEQFF. This chain uses TRBV7-8 with TRBJ2-1, with D hard to call. Germline V gene data show CDR1 as SGHVS and CDR2 as FQNEAQ. The length of the CDR3 is 15 residues. Trimming took 5 bases from V and 4 from J, leaving 15 bases between them. Filled out from reference TRBV7-8 and TRBJ2-1, the complete variable domain reads GAGVSQSPRYKVAKRGQDVALRCDPISGHVSLFWYQQALGQGPEFLTYFQNEAQLDKSGLPSDRFFAERPEGSVSTLKIQRTQQEDSAVYLCASSPALSFYNEQFFGPGTRLTVL.

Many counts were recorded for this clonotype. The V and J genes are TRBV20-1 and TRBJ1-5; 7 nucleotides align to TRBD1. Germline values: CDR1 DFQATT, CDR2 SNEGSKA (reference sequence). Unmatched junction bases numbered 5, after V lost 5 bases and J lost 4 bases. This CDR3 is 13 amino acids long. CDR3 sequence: CSAGGQLNQPQHF. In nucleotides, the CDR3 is TGCAGTGCTGGGGGACAGTTAAATCAGCCCCAGCATTTT.